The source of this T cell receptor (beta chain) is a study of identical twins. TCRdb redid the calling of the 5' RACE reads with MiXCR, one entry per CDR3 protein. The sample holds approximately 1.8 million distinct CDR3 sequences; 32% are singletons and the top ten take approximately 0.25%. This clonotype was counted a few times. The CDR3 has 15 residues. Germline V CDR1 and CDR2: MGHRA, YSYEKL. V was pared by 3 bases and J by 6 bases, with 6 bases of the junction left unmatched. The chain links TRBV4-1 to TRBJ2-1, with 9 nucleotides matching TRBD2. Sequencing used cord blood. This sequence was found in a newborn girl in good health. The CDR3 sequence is CASSHLAGEVNEQFF. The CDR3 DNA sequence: TGCGCCAGCAGCCACTTAGCGGGAGAGGTCAATGAGCAGTTCTTC.